The source of this TCR beta chain is a study of CD8 T cells in ankylosing spondylitis. Study-level results: It appeared that ankylosing spondylitis blood was characterized by a TCR beta motif of several highly homologous variants. Clones linked to disease, bearing a CD8+ phenotype, were relatively rare in peripheral blood.

In regard to this clonotype: As yet, its antigen is unknown.

Germline V CDR1 and CDR2: SQVTM, ANQGSEA. The CDR3 has 12 amino acids. TCRdb redid the calling of the 5' RACE reads with MiXCR, one entry per CDR3 protein. This table has around 540,000 distinct CDR3 sequences, approximately 11% appearing once. V is TRBV29-1 and J is TRBJ1-2; 7 bases line up with TRBD1. Material for sequencing was blood, either unsorted or a sorted T cell fraction (not recorded which). The source is a male donor with ankylosing spondylitis. The CDR3 coding sequence is TGCGGGATGGGGGACAGCAACTATGGCTACACCTTC. It yields the protein CGMGDSNYGYTF.